The 4 T cell receptor beta chains listed next were all sequenced from one sample in a study of shared clonotypes between healthy human individuals (dated by TCRdb to 2020 to 2021). Libraries were constructed by the immunoSEQ multiplex PCR assay. Imported from immuneACCESS, the table was reduced by TCRdb to in-frame sequences with V and J called. These copies leave out some clones; in studies compared against another copy, an unresolved V gene accounts for under half, and the cause of the remainder is not known. A total of a few million clones appear in this sample, more than 85% of them only once. The top ten clonotypes cover under 0.45% of the sample. The sample comprised naive CD4+ T cells from PBMCs. The meaning of the sample's cell subset or site label: CD45RA+ positively selected. The receptors shown here come from a man aged 18 to 30 in good health. Some clones in this sample may be carry-over from other donors' samples.

This chain joins TRBV14 and TRBJ2-3; perhaps TRBD2 as D (5 bases). This CDR3 has 14 residues. Germline-derived CDR1 and CDR2 are SGHDN and FVKESK. Trimming removed 4 bases from V and 6 bases from J, with 14 bases in between. CDR3 DNA: TGTGCCAGCAGCCGAGGGCGGGCGGTCGATACGCAGTATTTT. Translation: CASSRGRAVDTQYF.

The chain has TRBV2 and TRBJ2-4, with D unresolved. The CDR3 totals 10 residues. CDR1 SNHLY and CDR2 FYNNEI come from the germline V gene. The V and J ends lost 6 bases and 5 bases respectively, with 2 bases between them. The CDR3 loop is CASSQNIQYF. CDR3 in DNA: TGTGCCAGCAGCCAAAACATTCAGTACTTC.

The rearrangement links TRBV7-9 to TRBJ1-2; tentatively, D is TRBD1 (5 bases). Trimming stripped 6 bases from V and 9 bases from J, with 20 bases between. Germline-derived CDR1 and CDR2 are SEHNR and FQNEAQ (reference sequence). The CDR3 runs 14 residues. CDR3 loop: CASSRTGGVGSYTF. CDR3 in DNA: TGTGCCAGCAGTCGAACCGGGGGGGTAGGGAGCTACACCTTC.

V gene TRBV5-4 combines with J gene TRBJ2-6; no clear D. This CDR3 region has 15 residues. The germline V gene encodes CDR1 SGHNT and CDR2 YYREEE (reference sequence). The V end was cut by 4 bases, the J end by 4 bases, with 12 bases between. CDR3 coding DNA: TGTGCCAGCAGCGCCCAATCCCCCGGGGCCAACGTCCTGACTTTC. Its translation is CASSAQSPGANVLTF.